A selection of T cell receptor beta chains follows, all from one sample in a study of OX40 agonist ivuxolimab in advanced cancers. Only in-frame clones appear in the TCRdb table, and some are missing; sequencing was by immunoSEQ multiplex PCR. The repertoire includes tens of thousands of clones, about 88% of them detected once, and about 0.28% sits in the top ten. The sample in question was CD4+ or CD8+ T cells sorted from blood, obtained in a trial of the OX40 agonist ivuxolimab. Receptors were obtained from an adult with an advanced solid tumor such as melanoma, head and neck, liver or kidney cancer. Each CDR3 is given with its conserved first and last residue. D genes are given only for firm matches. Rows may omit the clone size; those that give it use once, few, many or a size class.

CDR3 protein: CASSLMDRQETQYF
CDR3 DNA: TGTGCCAGCAGCTTAATGGACAGACAAGAGACCCAGTACTTC
clone size: NA
V gene: TRBV7-8
J gene: TRBJ2-5
D gene: NA

CDR3 protein: CASRRGYSNQPQHF
CDR3 DNA: TGTGCCAGCCGGAGGGGGTATAGCAATCAGCCCCAGCATTTT
clone size: NA
V gene: TRBV2
J gene: TRBJ1-5
D gene: NA

CDR3 protein: CASSQPDFPTQYF
CDR3 DNA: TGCGCCAGCAGCCAACCGGACTTTCCGACCCAGTACTTC
clone size: NA
V gene: TRBV4-1
J gene: TRBJ2-5
D gene: NA

CDR3 protein: CASSVRGPGQETQYF
CDR3 DNA: TGTGCCAGTAGTGTACGGGGGCCAGGGCAAGAGACCCAGTACTTC
clone size: NA
V gene: TRBV19
J gene: TRBJ2-5
D gene: NA

CDR3 protein: CASRRQGPYNEQFF
CDR3 DNA: TGTGCCAGCAGACGACAGGGCCCTTACAATGAGCAGTTCTTC
clone size: NA
V gene: TRBV25-1
J gene: TRBJ2-1
D gene: TRBD1

CDR3 protein: CASSPIGRDREKGYGYTF
CDR3 DNA: TGCGCCAGCAGCCCGATTGGTAGGGACAGGGAAAAAGGCTATGGCTACACCTTC
clone size: once
V gene: TRBV4-1
J gene: TRBJ1-2
D gene: TRBD1

CDR3 protein: CASSLPGGINEQFF
CDR3 DNA: TGTGCCAGCAGCCTCCCGGGGGGGATCAATGAGCAGTTCTTC
clone size: NA
V gene: TRBV7-2
J gene: TRBJ2-1
D gene: TRBD2

CDR3 protein: CASSPTGVATYEQYF
CDR3 DNA: TGTGCCAGCAGTCCAACAGGGGTTGCGACCTACGAGCAGTACTTC
clone size: NA
V gene: TRBV6-5
J gene: TRBJ2-7
D gene: TRBD1

CDR3 protein: CASSQAGNRAGLYGYTF
CDR3 DNA: TGTGCCAGCAGCCAAGCGGGGAACAGGGCAGGTCTCTATGGCTACACCTTC
clone size: NA
V gene: TRBV4-2
J gene: TRBJ1-2
D gene: NA

CDR3 protein: CASSEATLKGQYF
CDR3 DNA: TGTGCCAGCAGTGAAGCGACATTGAAGGGGCAGTACTTC
clone size: NA
V gene: TRBV6-1
J gene: TRBJ2-5
D gene: NA

CDR3 protein: CASSISAAKSVYQETQYF
CDR3 DNA: TGTGCCAGTAGTATTTCTGCCGCAAAATCGGTGTACCAAGAGACCCAGTACTTC
clone size: NA
V gene: TRBV19
J gene: TRBJ2-5
D gene: NA

CDR3 protein: CASSDRGSNQPQHF
CDR3 DNA: TGTGCCAGCAGTGATAGGGGTAGCAATCAGCCCCAGCATTTT
clone size: NA
V gene: TRBV6-1
J gene: TRBJ1-5
D gene: NA

CDR3 protein: CASSLTGGTDTQYF
CDR3 DNA: TGTGCCAGCTCACTGACAGGCGGAACAGATACGCAGTATTTT
clone size: once
V gene: TRBV18
J gene: TRBJ2-3
D gene: NA

CDR3 protein: CASSLAIMGGQGVSEQYF
CDR3 DNA: TGTGCCAGCAGCTTAGCGATTATGGGTGGACAGGGGGTTTCCGAGCAGTACTTC
clone size: NA
V gene: TRBV7-8
J gene: TRBJ2-7
D gene: TRBD1

CDR3 protein: CASSLDWNTEAFF
CDR3 DNA: TGTGCCAGCAGTTTAGATTGGAACACTGAAGCTTTCTTT
clone size: NA
V gene: TRBV6-6
J gene: TRBJ1-1
D gene: NA

CDR3 protein: CASSLGGFYEQYF
CDR3 DNA: TGTGCCAGCAGCTTAGGGGGTTTCTACGAGCAGTACTTC
clone size: NA
V gene: TRBV5-5
J gene: TRBJ2-7
D gene: NA

CDR3 protein: CAGRQGISGNTIYF
CDR3 DNA: TGTGCCGGGCGTCAGGGAATATCTGGAAACACCATATATTTT
clone size: NA
V gene: TRBV5-4
J gene: TRBJ1-3
D gene: NA

CDR3 protein: CAISESQGDTEAFF
CDR3 DNA: TGTGCCATCAGTGAGTCACAGGGGGACACTGAAGCTTTCTTT
clone size: NA
V gene: TRBV10-3
J gene: TRBJ1-1
D gene: TRBD1

CDR3 protein: CASEVGPGVSYEQYF
CDR3 DNA: TGTGCCAGCGAGGTGGGACCAGGGGTCTCCTACGAGCAGTACTTC
clone size: NA
V gene: TRBV7-9
J gene: TRBJ2-7
D gene: NA

CDR3 protein: CASGLEPGQPQHF
CDR3 DNA: TGTGCTAGTGGTTTGGAGCCTGGTCAGCCCCAGCATTTT
clone size: NA
V gene: TRBV12-5
J gene: TRBJ1-5
D gene: NA

CDR3 protein: CASSLVQETQYF
CDR3 DNA: TGTGCCAGCAGCTTAGTCCAAGAGACCCAGTACTTC
clone size: NA
V gene: TRBV7-6
J gene: TRBJ2-5
D gene: NA

CDR3 protein: CASSADLRGNNEQFF
CDR3 DNA: TGTGCCAGCAGCGCGGACTTGCGGGGAAACAATGAGCAGTTCTTC
clone size: NA
V gene: TRBV9
J gene: TRBJ2-1
D gene: NA

CDR3 protein: CASAHMCCGYNEQFF
CDR3 DNA: TGTGCCAGCGCTCACATGTGCTGTGGCTACAATGAGCAGTTCTTC
clone size: NA
V gene: TRBV21-1
J gene: TRBJ2-1
D gene: NA

CDR3 protein: CASSLLRGATDTQYF
CDR3 DNA: TGTGCCAGCAGCCTCTTGCGGGGGGCCACAGATACGCAGTATTTT
clone size: NA
V gene: TRBV21-1
J gene: TRBJ2-3
D gene: NA

CDR3 protein: CASPGQGLGDTQYF
CDR3 DNA: TGTGCCAGCCCGGGACAGGGGCTGGGAGATACGCAGTATTTT
clone size: NA
V gene: TRBV2
J gene: TRBJ2-3
D gene: TRBD1

CDR3 protein: CASLSRGQWATEAFF
CDR3 DNA: TGTGCCAGCTTAAGTAGGGGACAGTGGGCCACTGAAGCTTTCTTT
clone size: few
V gene: TRBV6-5
J gene: TRBJ1-1
D gene: TRBD1

CDR3 protein: CASITITGGNEAFF
CDR3 DNA: TGTGCCAGCATTACGATAACAGGGGGTAATGAAGCTTTCTTT
clone size: few
V gene: TRBV2
J gene: TRBJ1-1
D gene: TRBD1

CDR3 protein: CASTNSEGIYGYTF
CDR3 DNA: TGTGCCAGCACCAACTCGGAGGGGATCTATGGCTACACCTTC
clone size: NA
V gene: TRBV6-6
J gene: TRBJ1-2
D gene: NA

CDR3 protein: CASSSGMGTQYF
CDR3 DNA: TGTGCCAGCAGCTCCGGTATGGGGACCCAGTACTTC
clone size: few
V gene: TRBV7-9
J gene: TRBJ2-5
D gene: NA

CDR3 protein: CASSPQGPGNTIYF
CDR3 DNA: TGTGCCAGTAGCCCACAGGGCCCTGGAAACACCATATATTTT
clone size: NA
V gene: TRBV19
J gene: TRBJ1-3
D gene: NA

CDR3 protein: CASSQDWGQRQYF
CDR3 DNA: TGCGCCAGCAGCCAAGATTGGGGACAGCGCCAGTACTTC
clone size: NA
V gene: TRBV4-3
J gene: TRBJ2-5
D gene: TRBD1

CDR3 protein: CSAEGGDTQYF
CDR3 DNA: TGCAGCGCCGAGGGGGGGGATACGCAGTATTTT
clone size: NA
V gene: TRBV29-1
J gene: TRBJ2-3
D gene: NA

CDR3 protein: CASRDGAGGNYEQYF
CDR3 DNA: TGTGCCAGTAGAGATGGGGCGGGCGGAAACTACGAGCAGTACTTC
clone size: NA
V gene: TRBV19
J gene: TRBJ2-7
D gene: NA

CDR3 protein: CASSQERGSAGDTQYF
CDR3 DNA: TGTGCCAGCAGCCAGGAGCGGGGGTCCGCCGGAGATACGCAGTATTTT
clone size: NA
V gene: TRBV4-2
J gene: TRBJ2-3
D gene: TRBD2

CDR3 protein: CASRGGSNGELFF
CDR3 DNA: TGTGCTAGTCGTGGGGGGAGTAATGGGGAGCTGTTTTTT
clone size: NA
V gene: TRBV12-5
J gene: TRBJ2-2
D gene: NA

CDR3 protein: CASSPGQGEPYEQYF
CDR3 DNA: TGCGCCAGCAGCCCGGGACAGGGAGAGCCCTACGAGCAGTACTTC
clone size: NA
V gene: TRBV5-1
J gene: TRBJ2-7
D gene: TRBD1

CDR3 protein: CAWSRMKGVRTEAFF
CDR3 DNA: TGTGCCTGGAGTAGAATGAAAGGGGTTAGGACTGAAGCTTTCTTT
clone size: NA
V gene: TRBV30
J gene: TRBJ1-1
D gene: NA

CDR3 protein: CASSSGRDGSEQYF
CDR3 DNA: TGCGCCAGCAGCTCTGGACGGGACGGTTCAGAGCAGTACTTC
clone size: NA
V gene: TRBV5-1
J gene: TRBJ2-7
D gene: NA

CDR3 protein: CASSSQTSGGSEQFF
CDR3 DNA: TGTGCCAGCAGCTCCCAAACTAGCGGGGGGTCCGAGCAGTTCTTC
clone size: NA
V gene: TRBV7-3
J gene: TRBJ2-1
D gene: TRBD2

CDR3 protein: CASSFTVGSLGDEQFF
CDR3 DNA: TGCGCCAGCAGCTTTACGGTGGGGTCATTGGGCGATGAGCAGTTCTTC
clone size: NA
V gene: TRBV5-1
J gene: TRBJ2-1
D gene: NA

CDR3 protein: CASSEVDSRDEQFF
CDR3 DNA: TGTGCCAGCAGTGAAGTTGACAGCAGGGATGAGCAGTTCTTC
clone size: NA
V gene: TRBV2
J gene: TRBJ2-1
D gene: NA